What follows describes a single T cell receptor beta chain. Its specificity is unknown. This specimen belongs to a study of OX40 agonist ivuxolimab in advanced cancers. Study details: Of mixed ages from 23 to 79 and averaging 60 years, the group was approximately 80% male. Three patients responded partially, comprising one with hepatocellular carcinoma and two with cutaneous melanoma.

Germline V gene lookup returns CDR1 SGHRS and CDR2 YFSETQ. CDR3 length: 16 amino acids. The J segment lost 9 bases and the V segment lost 0 bases, leaving 7 bases of the junction unmatched. Study-wide results and caveats: Expanded clones were, on average, more numerous among CD8+ T cells than CD4+. Expanded peripheral T cell antigen specificity was not determined.

Assay: immunoSEQ multiplex PCR; the TCRdb copy retains only in-frame clones and omits some. The sample contains roughly 86,000 clones, about 86% of which appear only once. The V gene is TRBV5-1, the J gene TRBJ2-1, with 12 bases matching TRBD2. This clonotype was obtained from an adult with an advanced solid tumor such as melanoma, head and neck, liver or kidney cancer. Source: CD4+ or CD8+ T cells sorted from blood, taken in a trial of the OX40 agonist ivuxolimab. The CDR3, as DNA: TGCGCCAGCAGCTTGGTTACTAGCGGGGGGAGGAGTGAGCAGTTCTTC. Its translation is CASSLVTSGGRSEQFF.